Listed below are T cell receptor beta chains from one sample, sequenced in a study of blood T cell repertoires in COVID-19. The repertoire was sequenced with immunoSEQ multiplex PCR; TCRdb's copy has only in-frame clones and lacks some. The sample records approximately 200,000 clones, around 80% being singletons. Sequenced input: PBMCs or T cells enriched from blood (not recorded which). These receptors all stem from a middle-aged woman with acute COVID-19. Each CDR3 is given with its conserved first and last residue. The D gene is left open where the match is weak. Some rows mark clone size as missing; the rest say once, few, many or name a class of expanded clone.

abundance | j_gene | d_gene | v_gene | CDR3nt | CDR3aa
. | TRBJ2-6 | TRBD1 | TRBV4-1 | TGCGCCAGCAGCCCGACAGGGGGCTCTGGGGCCAACGTCCTGACTTTC | CASSPTGGSGANVLTF
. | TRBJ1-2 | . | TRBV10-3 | TGTGCCATCAACCCGGGAACAGGGTGGCATGGCTACACCTTC | CAINPGTGWHGYTF
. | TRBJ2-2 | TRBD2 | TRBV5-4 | TGTGCCAGCAGCTTCTGGCGGGGGGGCCCCGGGGAGCTGTTTTTT | CASSFWRGGPGELFF
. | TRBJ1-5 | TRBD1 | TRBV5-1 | TGCGCCAGCAGCACGACAGGGGATAGCAATCAGCCCCAGCATTTT | CASSTTGDSNQPQHF
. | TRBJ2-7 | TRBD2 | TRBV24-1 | TGTGCCACCAGTGATTCACAAGGACTAGCGGGGACTTCGTACGAGCAGTACTTC | CATSDSQGLAGTSYEQYF
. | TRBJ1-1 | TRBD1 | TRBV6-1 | TGTGCCAGCAGTGAGCAGGGGGACACTGAAGCTTTCTTT | CASSEQGDTEAFF
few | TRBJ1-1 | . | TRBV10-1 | TGCGCCAGCAGTGAGGGGGGAGGCGCTGAAGCTTTCTTT | CASSEGGGAEAFF
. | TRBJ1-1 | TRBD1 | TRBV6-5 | TGTGCCAGCAGTTACGGGGGACAGGAGGGGACTGAAGCTTTCTTT | CASSYGGQEGTEAFF
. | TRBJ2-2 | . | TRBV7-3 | TGTGCCAGCAGGCCCGGGACACCTAACACCGGGGAGCTGTTTTTT | CASRPGTPNTGELFF
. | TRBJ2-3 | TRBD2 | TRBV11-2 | TGTGCCAGCAGCTCCACGGGGGGGAGAGATACGCAGTATTTT | CASSSTGGRDTQYF
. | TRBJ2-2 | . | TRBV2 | TGTGCCAGCAGTTTCCGGACAAGCGGGGAGCTGTTTTTT | CASSFRTSGELFF
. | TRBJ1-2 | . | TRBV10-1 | TGCGCCAGGGTAAGGGGCAGACCAGAAAACTATGGCTACACCTTC | CARVRGRPENYGYTF
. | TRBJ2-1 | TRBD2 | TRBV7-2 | TGTGCCAGCAGCTTAGTAGGACTAGCGGGAACACTCTTAAATGAGCAGTTCTTC | CASSLVGLAGTLLNEQFF
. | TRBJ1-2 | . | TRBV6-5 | TGTGCCAGCAGTTACTCGGGGCGGGAGTATGGCTACACCTTC | CASSYSGREYGYTF
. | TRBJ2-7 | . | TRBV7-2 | TGTGCCAGCAGCTTACCGACAGGTTGGTCCGAGCAGTACTTC | CASSLPTGWSEQYF
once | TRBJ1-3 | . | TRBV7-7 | TGTGCTAGCAGCCCCCTTGGGGGCCGAAGCTCTGGAAACACCATATATTTT | CASSPLGGRSSGNTIYF
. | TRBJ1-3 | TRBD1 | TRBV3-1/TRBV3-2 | TGTGCCAGCAGCCGAGGGACAGGGGGAAACACCATATATTTT | CASSRGTGGNTIYF
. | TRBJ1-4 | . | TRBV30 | TGTGCCTGGAGTGTACGCCGGATAGCAGAAAAACTGTTTTTT | CAWSVRRIAEKLFF
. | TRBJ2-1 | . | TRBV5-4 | TGTGCCAGCAGCTTGGAACTAGCAGGCAATGAGCAGTTCTTC | CASSLELAGNEQFF
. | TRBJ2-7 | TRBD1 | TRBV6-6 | TGTGCCAGCAGTGGCGGACAGGCCGAGCACGAGCAGTACTTC | CASSGGQAEHEQYF
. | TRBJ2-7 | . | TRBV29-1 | TGCAGCGTATCAGAGGACACCTACGAGCAGTACTTC | CSVSEDTYEQYF
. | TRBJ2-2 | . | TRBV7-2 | TGTGCCAGCAGCTTAGGGGCAGACCACCGGGAGCTGTTTTTT | CASSLGADHRELFF
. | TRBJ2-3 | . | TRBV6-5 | TGTGCCAGCAGTTACTCCCTCGGGGTCCCAGATACGCAGTATTTT | CASSYSLGVPDTQYF
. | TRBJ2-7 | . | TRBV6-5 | TGTGCCAGCAGTTACTCGAGTGCCGACTACGAGCAGTACTTC | CASSYSSADYEQYF
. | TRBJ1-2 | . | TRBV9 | TGTGCCAGCAGCCCTAGGCCCGGCACCGGGAACTATGGCTACACCTTC | CASSPRPGTGNYGYTF
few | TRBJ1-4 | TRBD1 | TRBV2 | TGTGCCAGCAGGCGGGACAGTAATGAAAAACTGTTTTTT | CASRRDSNEKLFF
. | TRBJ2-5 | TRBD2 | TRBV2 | TGTGCCAGCAGTTACGGGACTAGAGGAGAGACCCAGTACTTC | CASSYGTRGETQYF
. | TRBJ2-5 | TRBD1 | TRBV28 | TGTGCCAGTCACCTGACAGGGTCCTACAAAAAAGAGACCCAGTACTTC | CASHLTGSYKKETQYF
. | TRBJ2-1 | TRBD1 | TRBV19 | TGTGCCAGTAGTATAAGCGCAGGGGGCTCCTACAATGAGCAGTTCTTC | CASSISAGGSYNEQFF
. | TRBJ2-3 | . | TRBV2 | TGTGCCAGCAGTGGATCGACATCGACACCCACAGATACGCAGTATTTT | CASSGSTSTPTDTQYF
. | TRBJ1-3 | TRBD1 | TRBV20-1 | TGCAGTGCTAGTTTCAATACAGGGGGCTTTGGAAACACCATATATTTT | CSASFNTGGFGNTIYF
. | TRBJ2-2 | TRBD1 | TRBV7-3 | TGTGCCAGCAGCTTAACGGGACAGGAGACCGGGGAGCTGTTTTTT | CASSLTGQETGELFF
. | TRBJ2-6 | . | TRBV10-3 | TGTGCCATCAGTGAAATCGCGTGGAGCTCTGGGGCCAACGTCCTGACTTTC | CAISEIAWSSGANVLTF
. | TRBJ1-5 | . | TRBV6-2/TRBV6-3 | TGTGCCAGCAGTTACCGTTTCACAGGATCCAATCAGCCTCAGCATTTT | CASSYRFTGSNQPQHF
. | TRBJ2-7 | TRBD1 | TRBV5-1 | TGCGCCAGCAGCTTGGGCCAGGGGGCGTCCTACGAGCAGTACTTC | CASSLGQGASYEQYF
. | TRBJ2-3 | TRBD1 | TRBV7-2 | TGTGCCAGCAGCTTAGCGCAGGACAGGGGAAGGACGCAGTATTTT | CASSLAQDRGRTQYF
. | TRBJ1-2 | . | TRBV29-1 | TGCAGCGGCGCAGGGACTAACTATGGCTACACCTTC | CSGAGTNYGYTF
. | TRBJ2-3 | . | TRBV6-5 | TGTGCCAGCAGGTTTAGGACAACTAGCACAGATACGCAGTATTTT | CASRFRTTSTDTQYF
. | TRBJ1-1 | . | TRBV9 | TGTGCCAGCAGCGTAGGCACGGGGAGGGGCACTGAAGCTTTCTTT | CASSVGTGRGTEAFF
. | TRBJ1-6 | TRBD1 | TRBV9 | TGTGCCAGCAGCACCGGGGACAGGGTATGGTCACCCCTCCACTTT | CASSTGDRVWSPLHF
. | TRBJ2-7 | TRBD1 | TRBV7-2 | TGTGCCAGCAGCTGGCAGGGGGCGACCTACGAGCAGTACTTC | CASSWQGATYEQYF
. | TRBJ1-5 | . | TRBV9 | TGTGCCAGCAGCCCGTCACAGGGTTGGGGTCAGCCCCAGCATTTT | CASSPSQGWGQPQHF
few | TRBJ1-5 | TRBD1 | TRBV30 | TGTGCCTGGAGGGACAGGGTAGGCCAGCCCCAGCATTTT | CAWRDRVGQPQHF
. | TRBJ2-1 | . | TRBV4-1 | TGCGCCAGCAGTCAGGACGCCGGAGGCTATGAGCAGTTCTTC | CASSQDAGGYEQFF
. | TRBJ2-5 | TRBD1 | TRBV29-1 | TGCAGCGTTGGGACAGGGGGGGGAAAGACCCAGTACTTC | CSVGTGGGKTQYF
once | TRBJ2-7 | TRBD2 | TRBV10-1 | TGCGCCAGCAGTGACCCAGGGCGGGGGGAGCAGTACTTC | CASSDPGRGEQYF